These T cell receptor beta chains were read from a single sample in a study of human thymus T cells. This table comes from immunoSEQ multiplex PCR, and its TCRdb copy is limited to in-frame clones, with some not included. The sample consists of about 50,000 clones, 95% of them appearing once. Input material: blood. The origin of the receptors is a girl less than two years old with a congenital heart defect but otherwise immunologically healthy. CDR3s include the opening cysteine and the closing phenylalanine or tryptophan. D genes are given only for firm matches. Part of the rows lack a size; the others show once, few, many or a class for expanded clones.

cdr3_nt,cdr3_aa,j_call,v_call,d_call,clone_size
TGCGCCAGCAGCTTGGGCGGGGTGAGGGTGTCAGGGGCGTTGAACACTGAAGCTTTCTTT,CASSLGGVRVSGALNTEAFF,TRBJ1-1,TRBV5-1,.,.
TGTGCCAGCACGAAGGGGCGCACAGATACGCAGTATTTT,CASTKGRTDTQYF,TRBJ2-3,TRBV2,.,.
TGCAGCGTTGAAGTAGGCGACGAGCAGTACTTC,CSVEVGDEQYF,TRBJ2-7,TRBV29-1,.,.
TGTGCCAGCAGCTACTCTGTCTGGGCGTCAGGGAATGAAAAACTGTTTTTT,CASSYSVWASGNEKLFF,TRBJ1-4,TRBV7-9,.,.
TGTGCCAGCAGCTTAACTCCCTATGGACAGGGGGCGGGCACTGAAGCTTTCTTT,CASSLTPYGQGAGTEAFF,TRBJ1-1,TRBV7-3,TRBD1,.
TGTGCCAGCAGTGTCGGACTAGCGGGAGTCAAGACCCAGTACTTC,CASSVGLAGVKTQYF,TRBJ2-5,TRBV2,TRBD2,.
TGCGCCAGCAGCCTAAGCCCCCCGGGACAGGGGATGAACGAGCAGTACTTC,CASSLSPPGQGMNEQYF,TRBJ2-7,TRBV4-1,TRBD1,.
TGTGCCAGCAGCCCTCCCTCCTCGGCTGGGCACGGGGATACGCAGTATTTT,CASSPPSSAGHGDTQYF,TRBJ2-3,TRBV7-9,.,.
TGCGCCAGCGCGGGGAGCAATGAGCAGTTCTTC,CASAGSNEQFF,TRBJ2-1,TRBV5-1,.,.
TGCGCCAGCAGCCAAGTGAGGGCGGGACTCCCCACAGATACGCAGTATTTT,CASSQVRAGLPTDTQYF,TRBJ2-3,TRBV4-1,.,.
TGTGCCAGCAGCCCTGAGGCCGGGACTTATCAAGAGACCCAGTACTTC,CASSPEAGTYQETQYF,TRBJ2-5,TRBV9,.,.
TGCAGCGCTTTCTGGGGTGATCGACAGGGGACCTATGGCTACACCTTC,CSAFWGDRQGTYGYTF,TRBJ1-2,TRBV29-1,TRBD1,.
TGTGCCAGCGTTTTTCTAGCGGGAGGGCGTAATGAGCAGTTCTTC,CASVFLAGGRNEQFF,TRBJ2-1,TRBV25-1,TRBD2,.
TGTGCCAGCAGCTTGGTGGGGGGAGATACGCAGTATTTT,CASSLVGGDTQYF,TRBJ2-3,TRBV5-4,.,.
TGTGCCAGCAGCTCCCTAGAAACTAATCAGCCCCAGCATTTT,CASSSLETNQPQHF,TRBJ1-5,TRBV5-6,.,once
TGCGCCAGCAGCTTGGCACCAGGGGGTGACACCGGGGAGCTGTTTTTT,CASSLAPGGDTGELFF,TRBJ2-2,TRBV5-1,TRBD1,.
TGTGCCAGCAGCGTCCGGGACCGGTTCCCATTACACTATGGCTACACCTTC,CASSVRDRFPLHYGYTF,TRBJ1-2,TRBV2,.,.
TGCGCCAGCAGTGAGGCGGGAGGGCCCTACAATGAGCAGTTCTTC,CASSEAGGPYNEQFF,TRBJ2-1,TRBV10-2,TRBD2,.
TGTGCCAGCAGCCCTAAGGCAGGGGCCTACGAGCAGTACTTC,CASSPKAGAYEQYF,TRBJ2-7,TRBV7-9,.,.
TGTGCCAGCAGTTTAGAGGCTAGCGAAGCCTACGAGCAGTACTTC,CASSLEASEAYEQYF,TRBJ2-7,TRBV27,.,once
TGTGCCAGCAGCCTCAGTAGAACCGATGGCTACACCTTC,CASSLSRTDGYTF,TRBJ1-2,TRBV5-6,.,.
TGTGCCAGCAGAGGGGGATTTGGGACCTACGAGCAGTACTTC,CASRGGFGTYEQYF,TRBJ2-7,TRBV10-3,.,.
TGCGCCAGCAGCTTGGAGGTGGCTAACTATGGCTACACCTTC,CASSLEVANYGYTF,TRBJ1-2,TRBV5-1,.,.
TGTGCCAGCAGCCACCGAAACCTAGGGGAGACAGGGAAGGGTTTGAGAGAGACCCAGTACTTC,CASSHRNLGETGKGLRETQYF,TRBJ2-5,TRBV4-2,TRBD1,.
TGTGCCTGGAGGTTGGGAGTCACAGATACGCAGTATTTT,CAWRLGVTDTQYF,TRBJ2-3,TRBV30,.,.
TGCGCCAGCAGCTTGGGACCAACCTCTACGCAGTATTTT,CASSLGPTSTQYF,TRBJ2-3,TRBV5-1,.,.
TGTGCCAGCAGCTTGCGCCCCGGCACCGGGGAGCTGTTTTTT,CASSLRPGTGELFF,TRBJ2-2,TRBV11-2,.,.
TGTGCCAGCAGATATACTAGCGGGGGATACAATGAGCAGTTCTTC,CASRYTSGGYNEQFF,TRBJ2-1,TRBV2,TRBD2,.
TGTGCCAGCAGTTTAGGACCCCCGGGGGTGTGGTATGGCTACACCTTC,CASSLGPPGVWYGYTF,TRBJ1-2,TRBV28,.,.
TGTGCCACCAGCAGAGATATGGAGGAAGGGACTGAAGCTTTCTTT,CATSRDMEEGTEAFF,TRBJ1-1,TRBV15,.,.